Described below is a single TCR beta chain sequence and its context. Antigen: not known. The sample originates from a study of T cell responses to AZD1222 COVID-19 vaccine. The study's findings and limits: Donors were largely white British and mainly female; clonal diversity was possibly underestimated. Without day 14 samples, only post-peak T cell repertoires were studied. Spike-wide coverage was observed for vaccine-associated CD4 TCRs, with dominant responses at 160-218 and 743-854.

Libraries were prepared by immunoSEQ multiplex PCR; TCRdb keeps only in-frame clonotypes and omits some of them. The table has about 260,000 clones, 85% to 95% seen once. The CDR3 runs to 12 residues. The J segment lost 8 bases and the V segment lost 5 bases, leaving 5 bases of the junction unmatched. The germline V gene encodes CDR1 MNHEY and CDR2 SVGAGI. The V call is TRBV6-5, the J call TRBJ1-2, with 7 bases that match TRBD1. This specimen was peripheral blood, taken on day 0 of AZD1222 vaccination. This clonotype was obtained from an adult in good health. The CDR3 DNA is TGTGCCAGCAGTCTACGACAGGGCGGCTACACCTTC. Translated, it gives CASSLRQGGYTF.